This T cell receptor beta chain was found in a study of T cell repertoires in cytomegalovirus infection. V was pared by 1 base and J by 3 bases, with 3 bases of the junction left unmatched. Germline V gene data show CDR1 as SGHTA and CDR2 as FQGNSA. The CDR3 loop spans 15 amino acids. TCRdb re-called the reads with MiXCR, one entry per CDR3 protein. The repertoire holds 300,000 to 400,000 distinct CDR3 sequences, with over 15% as singletons. The clonotype was recovered from a human donor in good health (CMV status not recorded). Some clones in this sample may be carry-over from other donors' samples. V and J are TRBV7-2 and TRBJ2-1; 7 bases fit TRBD2. The sample taken for sequencing was PBMCs. The CDR3 DNA follows: TGTGCCAGCAGCTTAGATGCGGGAGTCTACAATGAGCAGTTCTTC. Its translation: CASSLDAGVYNEQFF.